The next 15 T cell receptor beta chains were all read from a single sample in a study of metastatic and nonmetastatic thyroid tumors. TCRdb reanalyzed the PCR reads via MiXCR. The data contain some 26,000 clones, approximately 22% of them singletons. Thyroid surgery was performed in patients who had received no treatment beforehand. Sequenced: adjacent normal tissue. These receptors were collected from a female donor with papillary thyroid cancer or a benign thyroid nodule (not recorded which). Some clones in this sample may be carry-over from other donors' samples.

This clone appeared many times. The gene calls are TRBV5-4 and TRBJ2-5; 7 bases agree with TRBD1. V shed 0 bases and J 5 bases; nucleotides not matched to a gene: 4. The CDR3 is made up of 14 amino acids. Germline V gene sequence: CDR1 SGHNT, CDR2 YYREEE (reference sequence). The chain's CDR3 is CASSLDRGVETQYF. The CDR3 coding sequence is TGTGCCAGCAGCTTGGACAGGGGTGTGGAGACCCAGTACTTC.

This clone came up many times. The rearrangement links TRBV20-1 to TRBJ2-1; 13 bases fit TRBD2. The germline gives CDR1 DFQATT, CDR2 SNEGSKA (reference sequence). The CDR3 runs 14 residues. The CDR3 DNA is TGCAGCTACTCCGGGACTAGCGGGATCAATGAGCAGTTCTTC. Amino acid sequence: CSYSGTSGINEQFF.

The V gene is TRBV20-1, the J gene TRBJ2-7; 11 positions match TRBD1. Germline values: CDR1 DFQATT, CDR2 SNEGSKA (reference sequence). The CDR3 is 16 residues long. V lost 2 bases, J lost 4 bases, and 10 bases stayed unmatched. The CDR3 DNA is TGCAGTGCTAGACTACGGGACAGGGGGGACGGTTACGAGCAGTACTTC. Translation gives CSARLRDRGDGYEQYF.

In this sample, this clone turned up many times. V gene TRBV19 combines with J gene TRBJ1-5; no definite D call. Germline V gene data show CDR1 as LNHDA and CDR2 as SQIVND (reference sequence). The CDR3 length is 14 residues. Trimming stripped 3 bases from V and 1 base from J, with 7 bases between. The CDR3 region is CASSMAGSNQPQHF. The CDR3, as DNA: TGTGCCAGTAGTATGGCGGGAAGCAATCAGCCCCAGCATTTT.

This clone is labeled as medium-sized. The CDR3 nucleotides are TGCAGTGCTATCGGGGTTTCCTACGAGCAGTACTTC. It specifies CSAIGVSYEQYF. The chain carries TRBV20-1 and TRBJ2-7; the D gene is possibly TRBD2 (5 bases). This CDR3 is 12 amino acids long. Trimming pared 4 bases from V and 1 base from J, leaving 8 bases between. Germline-derived CDR1 and CDR2 are DFQATT and SNEGSKA (reference sequence).

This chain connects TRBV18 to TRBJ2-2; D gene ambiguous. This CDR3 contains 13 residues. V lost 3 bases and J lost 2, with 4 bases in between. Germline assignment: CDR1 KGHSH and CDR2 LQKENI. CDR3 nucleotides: TGTGCCAGCTCACCGGCTAACACCGGGGAGCTGTTTTTT. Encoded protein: CASSPANTGELFF.

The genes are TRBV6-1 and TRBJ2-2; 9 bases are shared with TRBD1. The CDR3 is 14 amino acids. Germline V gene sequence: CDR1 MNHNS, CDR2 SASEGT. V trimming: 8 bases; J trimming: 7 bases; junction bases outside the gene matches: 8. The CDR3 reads CASYRDRAFGELFF. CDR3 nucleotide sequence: TGTGCCAGCTACCGGGACAGGGCATTCGGGGAGCTGTTTTTT.

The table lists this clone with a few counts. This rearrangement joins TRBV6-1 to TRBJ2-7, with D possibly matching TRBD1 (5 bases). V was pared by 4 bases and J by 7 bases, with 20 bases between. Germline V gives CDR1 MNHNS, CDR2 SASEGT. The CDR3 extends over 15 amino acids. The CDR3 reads CASSVRGNNPGEQYF. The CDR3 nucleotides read TGTGCCAGCAGTGTTAGGGGAAACAACCCCGGGGAGCAGTACTTC.

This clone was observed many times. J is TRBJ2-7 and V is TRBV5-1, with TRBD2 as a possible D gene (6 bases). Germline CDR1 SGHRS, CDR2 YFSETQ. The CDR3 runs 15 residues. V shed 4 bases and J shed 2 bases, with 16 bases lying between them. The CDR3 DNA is TGCGCCAGCAGCGGAATGGGCGGGACGACCTACGAGCAGTACTTC. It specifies CASSGMGGTTYEQYF.

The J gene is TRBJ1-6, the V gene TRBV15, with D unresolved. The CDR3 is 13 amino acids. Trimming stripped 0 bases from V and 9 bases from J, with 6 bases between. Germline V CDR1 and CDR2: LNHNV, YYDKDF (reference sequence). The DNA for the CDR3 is TGTGCCACCAGCAGAGATTTTGGTTCACCCCTCCACTTT. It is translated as CATSRDFGSPLHF.

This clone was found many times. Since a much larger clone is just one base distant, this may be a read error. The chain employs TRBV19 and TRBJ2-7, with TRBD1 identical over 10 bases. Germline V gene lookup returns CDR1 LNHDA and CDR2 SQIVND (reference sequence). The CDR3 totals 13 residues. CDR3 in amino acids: CAGSPGQGYEQYF. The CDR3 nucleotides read TGTGCCGGTAGCCCGGGACAGGGGTACGAGCAGTACTTC. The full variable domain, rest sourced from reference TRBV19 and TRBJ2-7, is DGGITQSPKYLFRKEGQNVTLSCEQNLNHDAMYWYRQDPGQGLRLIYYSQIVNDFQKGDIAEGYSVSREKKESFPLTVTSAQKNPTAFYLCAGSPGQGYEQYFGPGTRLTVT.

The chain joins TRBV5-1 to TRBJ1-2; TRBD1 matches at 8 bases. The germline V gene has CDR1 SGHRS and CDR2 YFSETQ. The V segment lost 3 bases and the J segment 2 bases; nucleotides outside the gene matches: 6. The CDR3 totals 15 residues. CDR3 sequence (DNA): TGCGCCAGCAGCTCCGGGACAGGCCCGAACTATGGCTACACCTTC. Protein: CASSSGTGPNYGYTF.

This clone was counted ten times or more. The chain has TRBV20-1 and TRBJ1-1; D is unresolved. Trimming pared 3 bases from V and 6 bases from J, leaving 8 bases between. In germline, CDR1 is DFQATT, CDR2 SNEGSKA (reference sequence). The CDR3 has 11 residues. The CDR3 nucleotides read TGCAGTGCTAGGAGTAGTCCTGAAGCTTTCTTT. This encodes CSARSSPEAFF.

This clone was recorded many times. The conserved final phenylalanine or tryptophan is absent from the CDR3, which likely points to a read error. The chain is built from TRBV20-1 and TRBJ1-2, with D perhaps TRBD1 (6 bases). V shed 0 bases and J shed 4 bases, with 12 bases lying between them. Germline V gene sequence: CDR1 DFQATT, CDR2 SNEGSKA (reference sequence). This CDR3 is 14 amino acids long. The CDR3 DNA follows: TGCAGTGCTAGAGATAAAGACAGGTCCTATGGCTACACCCTC. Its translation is CSARDKDRSYGYTL.

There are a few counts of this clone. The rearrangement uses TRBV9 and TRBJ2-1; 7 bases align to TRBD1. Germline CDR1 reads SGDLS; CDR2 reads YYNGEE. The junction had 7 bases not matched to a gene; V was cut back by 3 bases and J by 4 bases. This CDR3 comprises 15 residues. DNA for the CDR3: TGTGCCAGCAGCGCCCGGGACAGCCCGTACAATGAGCAGTTCTTC. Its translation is CASSARDSPYNEQFF.